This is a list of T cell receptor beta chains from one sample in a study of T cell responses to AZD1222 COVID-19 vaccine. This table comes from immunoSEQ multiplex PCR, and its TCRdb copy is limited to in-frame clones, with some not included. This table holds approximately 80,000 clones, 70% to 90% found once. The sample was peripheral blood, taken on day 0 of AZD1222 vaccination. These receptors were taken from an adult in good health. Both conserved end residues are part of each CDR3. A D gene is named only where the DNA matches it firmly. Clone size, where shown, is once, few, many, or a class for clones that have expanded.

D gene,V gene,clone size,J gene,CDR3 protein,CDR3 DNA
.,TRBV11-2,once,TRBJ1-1,CASSLLFRAFAFF,TGTGCCAGCAGCTTGTTGTTTCGGGCTTTTGCTTTCTTT
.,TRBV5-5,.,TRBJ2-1,CASSLGSGARNEQFF,TGTGCCAGCAGCTTGGGGTCAGGGGCTCGAAATGAGCAGTTCTTC
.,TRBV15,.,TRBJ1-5,CATSREPVNQPQHF,TGTGCCACCAGCAGAGAGCCAGTCAATCAGCCCCAGCATTTT
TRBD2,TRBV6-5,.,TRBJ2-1,CASHHGGRAGEQFF,TGTGCCAGCCACCACGGCGGGAGGGCCGGTGAGCAGTTCTTC
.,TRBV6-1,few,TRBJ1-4,CASSVRPGLSNEKLFF,TGTGCCAGCAGTGTTCGACCGGGACTGAGTAATGAAAAACTGTTTTTT
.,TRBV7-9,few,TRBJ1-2,CASSSDGPTYGYTF,TGTGCCAGCAGCTCTGACGGACCTACCTATGGCTACACCTTC
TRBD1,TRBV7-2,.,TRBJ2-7,CASSFSTGAYEQYF,TGTGCCAGCAGCTTTTCGACAGGGGCCTACGAGCAGTACTTC
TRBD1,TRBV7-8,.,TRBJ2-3,CASSSRTFRDRESTDTQYF,TGTGCCAGCAGCTCACGAACATTCCGGGACAGGGAGAGCACAGATACGCAGTATTTT
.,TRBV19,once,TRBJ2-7,CASSKNWPDDPSSYEQYF,TGTGCCAGTAGTAAAAACTGGCCCGACGACCCAAGCTCCTACGAGCAGTACTTC
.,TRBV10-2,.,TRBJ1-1,CASSDPGTNTEAFF,TGCGCCAGCAGTGATCCCGGGACGAACACTGAAGCTTTCTTT
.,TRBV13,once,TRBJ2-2,CASSRATGELFF,TGTGCCAGCAGCAGGGCCACCGGGGAGCTGTTTTTT
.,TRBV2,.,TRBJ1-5,CASRKNLDNSNQPQHF,TGTGCCAGCCGAAAGAACCTGGACAATAGCAATCAGCCCCAGCATTTT
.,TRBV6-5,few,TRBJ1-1,CASSLSANTEAFF,TGTGCCAGCAGTTTGAGTGCGAACACTGAAGCTTTCTTT
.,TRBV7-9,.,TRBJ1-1,CASSSRGNTEAFF,TGTGCCAGCAGCTCAAGGGGGAACACTGAAGCTTTCTTT
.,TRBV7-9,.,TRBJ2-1,CASSLVSNEQFF,TGTGCCAGCAGCCTCGTCTCCAATGAGCAGTTCTTC
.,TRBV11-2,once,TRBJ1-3,CASSFRVGAPPSNTIYF,TGTGCCAGCAGCTTTCGAGTCGGAGCCCCTCCTTCTAACACCATATATTTT
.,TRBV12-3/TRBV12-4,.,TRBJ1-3,CASSLGGNTIYF,TGTGCCAGCAGTTTGGGGGGAAACACCATATATTTT
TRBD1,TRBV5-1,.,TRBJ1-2,CASSSTSGGWGYTF,TGCGCCAGCAGCTCAACCTCAGGGGGCTGGGGCTACACCTTC
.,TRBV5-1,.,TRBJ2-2,CASSLGGSRNTGELFF,TGCGCCAGCAGCTTGGGAGGGTCTAGGAACACCGGGGAGCTGTTTTTT
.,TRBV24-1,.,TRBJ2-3,CATSHEDTQYF,TGTGCCACCAGTCACGAAGATACGCAGTATTTT
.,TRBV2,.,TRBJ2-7,CASGDNRYEQYF,TGTGCCAGCGGGGACAACAGGTACGAGCAGTACTTC
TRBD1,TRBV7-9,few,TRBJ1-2,CASSVGQGSYYGYTF,TGTGCCAGCAGCGTCGGACAGGGGAGTTACTATGGCTACACCTTC
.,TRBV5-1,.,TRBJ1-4,CASSLGYTTNEKLFF,TGCGCCAGCAGCTTGGGATATACAACTAATGAAAAACTGTTTTTT
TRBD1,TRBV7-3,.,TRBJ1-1,CASRMTGGTEAFF,TGTGCCAGCAGAATGACAGGGGGCACTGAAGCTTTCTTT
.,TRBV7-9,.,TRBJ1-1,CASSLLWGVSAEAFF,TGTGCCAGCAGCTTATTGTGGGGGGTGAGCGCTGAAGCTTTCTTT
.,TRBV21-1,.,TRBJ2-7,CASSLGTTYLYEQYF,TGTGCCAGCAGCCTAGGGACTACCTATCTTTACGAGCAGTACTTC
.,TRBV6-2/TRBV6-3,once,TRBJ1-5,CASSFVGDSNQPQHF,TGTGCCAGCAGTTTTGTCGGGGATAGCAATCAGCCCCAGCATTTT
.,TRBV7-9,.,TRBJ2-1,CASSLEGSYNEQFF,TGTGCCAGCAGCTTAGAAGGTTCCTACAATGAGCAGTTCTTC
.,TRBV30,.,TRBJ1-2,CAWTPGTSGYTF,TGTGCCTGGACCCCAGGCACGTCTGGCTACACCTTC
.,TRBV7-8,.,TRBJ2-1,CASTLEGGAYTEQFF,TGTGCCAGCACCTTGGAAGGGGGGGCGTACACTGAGCAGTTCTTC
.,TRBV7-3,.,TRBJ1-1,CASKNQGSTEAFF,TGTGCCAGCAAGAACCAGGGGTCGACTGAAGCTTTCTTT
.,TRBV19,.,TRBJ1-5,CASSIAGVGNQPQHF,TGTGCCAGTAGTATAGCGGGGGTGGGCAATCAGCCCCAGCATTTT
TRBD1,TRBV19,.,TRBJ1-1,CASSITGGNTEAFF,TGTGCCAGTAGTATAACAGGGGGAAACACTGAAGCTTTCTTT
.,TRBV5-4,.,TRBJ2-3,CASSLDNRDTQYF,TGTGCCAGCAGCTTAGACAACAGAGATACGCAGTATTTT
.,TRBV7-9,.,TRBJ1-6,CASSLVGSFSPLHF,TGTGCCAGCAGCTTAGTTGGCAGTTTTTCACCCCTCCACTTT
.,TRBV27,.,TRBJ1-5,CASSKVTGQPQHF,TGTGCCAGCAGTAAAGTGACGGGCCAGCCCCAGCATTTT
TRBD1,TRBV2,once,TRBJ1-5,CASSELPGGGYSNQPQHF,TGTGCCAGCAGTGAGCTGCCAGGGGGGGGGTATAGCAATCAGCCCCAGCATTTT
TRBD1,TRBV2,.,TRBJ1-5,CASSADRGPYTLRDNQPQHF,TGTGCCAGCAGCGCGGACAGGGGACCGTATACGCTCCGGGACAATCAGCCCCAGCATTTT
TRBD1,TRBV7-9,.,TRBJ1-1,CASSLGTGESEAFF,TGTGCCAGCAGCTTGGGGACAGGGGAGTCTGAAGCTTTCTTT
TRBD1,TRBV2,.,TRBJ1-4,CASRYRGTINEKLFF,TGTGCCAGCAGGTACAGGGGGACTATTAATGAAAAACTGTTTTTT
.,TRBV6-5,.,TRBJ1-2,CASRTPWSNYGYTF,TGTGCCAGCAGGACGCCCTGGTCCAACTATGGCTACACCTTC
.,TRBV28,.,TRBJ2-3,CASSYRVGTDTQYF,TGTGCCAGCAGTTACAGGGTGGGGACAGATACGCAGTATTTT
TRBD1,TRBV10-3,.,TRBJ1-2,CAIQGADRYGYTF,TGTGCCATCCAGGGGGCAGATCGCTATGGCTACACCTTC
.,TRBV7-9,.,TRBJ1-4,CASSPKPGRTNEKLFF,TGTGCCAGCAGCCCAAAACCGGGACGGACTAATGAAAAACTGTTTTTT
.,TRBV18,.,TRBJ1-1,CASSPSGDPEAFF,TGTGCCAGCTCACCCTCAGGGGATCCCGAAGCTTTCTTT
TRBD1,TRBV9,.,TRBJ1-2,CASSAHHAGGFYGYTF,TGTGCCAGCAGCGCCCATCATGCAGGGGGCTTTTATGGCTACACCTTC
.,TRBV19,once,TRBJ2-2,CASLGPTELFF,TGTGCCAGTTTGGGACCTACGGAGCTGTTTTTT
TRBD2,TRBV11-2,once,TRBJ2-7,CASSLLAGGPSYEQYF,TGTGCCAGCAGCTTACTAGCGGGGGGGCCCTCGTACGAGCAGTACTTC
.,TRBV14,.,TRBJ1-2,CASSQVHDNYGYTF,TGTGCCAGCAGCCAAGTACACGATAACTATGGCTACACCTTC
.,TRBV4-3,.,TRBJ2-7,CASSQEHRLTYEQYF,TGCGCCAGCAGCCAAGAGCACAGACTGACCTACGAGCAGTACTTC
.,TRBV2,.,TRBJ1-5,CASNTDSNQPQHF,TGTGCCAGCAACACTGATAGCAATCAGCCCCAGCATTTT
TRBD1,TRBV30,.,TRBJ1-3,CAWSGGGNTIYF,TGTGCCTGGTCAGGGGGAGGAAACACCATATATTTT
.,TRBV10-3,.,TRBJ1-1,CAISESTGNTEAFF,TGTGCCATCAGTGAGTCGACAGGGAACACTGAAGCTTTCTTT
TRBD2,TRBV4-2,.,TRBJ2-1,CASSQDPGLAGYNEQFF,TGTGCCAGCAGCCAAGACCCCGGACTAGCGGGTTACAATGAGCAGTTCTTC
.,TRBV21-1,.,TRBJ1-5,CASSKEGRGESQPQHF,TGTGCCAGCAGCAAAGAGGGCAGGGGTGAATCTCAGCCCCAGCATTTT
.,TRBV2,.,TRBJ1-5,CASASGTENQPQHF,TGTGCCAGCGCATCAGGGACGGAGAATCAGCCCCAGCATTTT
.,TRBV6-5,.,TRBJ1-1,CASSYAGRNTEAFF,TGTGCCAGCAGTTACGCGGGTCGGAACACTGAAGCTTTCTTT
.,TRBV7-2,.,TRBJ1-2,CASSLAFSRETYDGYTF,TGTGCCAGCAGCTTAGCTTTTAGTAGGGAAACTTATGATGGCTACACCTTC
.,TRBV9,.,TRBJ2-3,CASSPGTFPSTDTQYF,TGTGCCAGCAGCCCCGGGACTTTTCCTAGCACAGATACGCAGTATTTT